This is a list of T cell receptor beta chains from one sample in a study of radiation and T cells in renal cell carcinoma. The method was immunoSEQ multiplex PCR; TCRdb's version includes in-frame clones alone and lacks a portion of them. The data hold 10,000 to 15,000 clones, with about 33% observed a single time. Specimen: tumor tissue, collected from a patient whose treatment included radiotherapy and nephrectomy. These TCRs come from a man aged 55 to 70 with renal cell carcinoma. Both conserved end residues are trimmed from each CDR3. Where a row states a size, it is once, few, many or the class of an expanded clone; other rows omit it.

V	size	J	length	CDR3
TRBV2	NA	TRBJ1-5	14	ASSEATSAFNQPQH
TRBV7-2	NA	TRBJ2-1	12	ASSLTSVYNEQF
TRBV7-9	few	TRBJ1-2	13	ASSSTGTGLTGRT
TRBV7-8	NA	TRBJ1-5	10	ASSLRDQPQH
TRBV4-1	NA	TRBJ2-5	14	ASSQDPGSPRVPQY
TRBV9	NA	TRBJ2-7	12	ASSVHDYLDEQY
TRBV4-3	few	TRBJ2-3	16	ASSHYKVGGTGTDTQY
TRBV2	NA	TRBJ1-2	12	ASRGQTTLYGYT
TRBV5-1	NA	TRBJ1-2	13	ASSYQDTANYGYT
TRBV25-1	NA	TRBJ2-5	11	ASSQGARETQY
TRBV29-1	NA	TRBJ2-2	13	SVLQGPANTGELF
TRBV5-6	NA	TRBJ1-2	12	ASSLGRRNYGYT
TRBV29-1	NA	TRBJ2-1	13	SVEIPELAGGEQF
TRBV9	NA	TRBJ1-3	15	ASSVRTGDFSGNTIY
TRBV18	few	TRBJ2-5	16	ASSHRPWGLIGVETQY
TRBV2	NA	TRBJ2-2	11	ASNRGLTGELF
TRBV2	many	TRBJ1-1	12	ASSSDRGLSEAF
TRBV2	NA	TRBJ2-5	10	ASSRLQETQY
TRBV29-1	NA	TRBJ2-5	12	SVEARPGGKTQY
TRBV18	few	TRBJ1-1	12	ASSTRTENTEAF